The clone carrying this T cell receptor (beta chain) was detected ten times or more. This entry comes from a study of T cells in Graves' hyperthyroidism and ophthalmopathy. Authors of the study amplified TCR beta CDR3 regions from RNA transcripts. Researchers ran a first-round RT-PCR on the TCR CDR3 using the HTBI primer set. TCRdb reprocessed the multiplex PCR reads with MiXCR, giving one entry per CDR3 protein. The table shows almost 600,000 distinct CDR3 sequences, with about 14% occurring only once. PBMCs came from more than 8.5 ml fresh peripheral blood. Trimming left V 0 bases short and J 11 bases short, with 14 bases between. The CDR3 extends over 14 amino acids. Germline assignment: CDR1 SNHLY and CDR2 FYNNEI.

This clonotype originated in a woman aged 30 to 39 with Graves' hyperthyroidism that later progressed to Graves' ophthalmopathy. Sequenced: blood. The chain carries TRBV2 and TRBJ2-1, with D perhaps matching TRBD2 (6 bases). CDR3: CASSEAEGADQQFF. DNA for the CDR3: TGTGCCAGCAGTGAAGCGGAGGGAGCGGACCAGCAGTTCTTC.